This T cell receptor (beta chain) was captured by sequencing in a study of OX40 agonist ivuxolimab in advanced cancers. Overall study: Hepatocellular carcinoma, melanoma, renal cell or head and neck cancer occurred in dose-escalation patients. At about 81% male, the cohort had a mean age of around 56 years, ranging from roughly 20 to 90. Partial responses were seen in three patients, one with hepatocellular carcinoma and two with cutaneous melanoma. Overall study findings and caveats: Researchers did not determine the expanded peripheral T cells' antigen specificity.

In germline, CDR1 is MGHRA, CDR2 YSYEKL. V lost 1 base and J lost 9, with 13 bases in between. The CDR3 extends over 15 amino acids. Details on this clone: Its antigen is unidentified.

The protocol was immunoSEQ multiplex PCR, while the TCRdb copy is restricted to in-frame clones and leaves out a portion. The repertoire holds 84,000 or so clones, with about 88% as singletons. V and J are TRBV4-1 and TRBJ1-6; D unresolved. The source is an adult with an advanced solid tumor such as melanoma, head and neck, liver or kidney cancer. The material sequenced was CD4+ or CD8+ T cells sorted from blood, taken in a trial of the OX40 agonist ivuxolimab. The CDR3 DNA is TGCGCCAGCAGCCAAGTTCTCTCTGACGTTTCACCCCTCCACTTT. Translating gives CASSQVLSDVSPLHF.